A selection of T cell receptor beta chains follows, all from one sample in a study of cytomegalovirus exposure and HLA in healthy donors. Assay: immunoSEQ multiplex PCR; the TCRdb copy retains only in-frame clones and omits some. Here the sample spans around 150,000 clones, less than 85% being singletons. The sequencing sample was made of PBMCs. These receptors all stem from a man in his fifties or sixties in good health and CMV-seropositive. Both conserved end residues are part of each CDR3. A D gene is named only where the DNA matches it firmly. A row's size may be missing; if present it is once, few, many or a size class.

CDR3 | J | D | V | size
CASSPQGLARPEQYF | TRBJ2-7 | TRBD2 | TRBV18 | -
CASSLNSPEETQYF | TRBJ2-5 | - | TRBV11-1 | -
CASSLVGVGGYNEQFF | TRBJ2-1 | - | TRBV27 | -
CASSDGWKSTRTDTQYF | TRBJ2-3 | - | TRBV10-1 | -
CASSYGPSPYGYTF | TRBJ1-2 | - | TRBV6-6 | -
CASSLVSGIYEQYF | TRBJ2-7 | - | TRBV5-1 | once
CSVEGQTSGNTIYF | TRBJ1-3 | - | TRBV29-1 | -
CAWSLDYQPQHF | TRBJ1-5 | - | TRBV30 | -
CASSEQAGSYNEQFF | TRBJ2-1 | - | TRBV10-1 | -
CASSLVGTTPPGSNQPQHF | TRBJ1-5 | - | TRBV7-7 | -
CAWSVSSGRYNEQFF | TRBJ2-1 | TRBD2 | TRBV30 | -
CASTKGGKETQYF | TRBJ2-5 | - | TRBV28 | few
CASSLEGLAKTQYF | TRBJ2-5 | TRBD2 | TRBV7-8 | -
CASSLGLAGYEQYF | TRBJ2-7 | TRBD2 | TRBV28 | once
CASSPPGQGPTNEKLFF | TRBJ1-4 | TRBD1 | TRBV18 | -
CASSRQLAGGGNEQFF | TRBJ2-1 | TRBD2 | TRBV11-2 | -
CASRLDRANEQFF | TRBJ2-1 | TRBD1 | TRBV2 | few
CASSPRSSGELFF | TRBJ2-2 | - | TRBV11-3 | -
CSVQMTGGGNTIYF | TRBJ1-3 | - | TRBV29-1 | -
CASSLQGQETQYF | TRBJ2-5 | - | TRBV7-2 | few
CATSRGGTGMNYGYTF | TRBJ1-2 | TRBD1 | TRBV15 | -
CAISARTGLNYGYTF | TRBJ1-2 | TRBD1 | TRBV10-3 | -
CASSPWGDTGVDIQYF | TRBJ2-4 | - | TRBV27 | once
CASSLEGWVPGDQPQHF | TRBJ1-5 | - | TRBV7-9 | once
CASSMMSRSTQYF | TRBJ2-3 | - | TRBV19 | -
CASRVKTGANYGYTF | TRBJ1-2 | - | TRBV19 | -